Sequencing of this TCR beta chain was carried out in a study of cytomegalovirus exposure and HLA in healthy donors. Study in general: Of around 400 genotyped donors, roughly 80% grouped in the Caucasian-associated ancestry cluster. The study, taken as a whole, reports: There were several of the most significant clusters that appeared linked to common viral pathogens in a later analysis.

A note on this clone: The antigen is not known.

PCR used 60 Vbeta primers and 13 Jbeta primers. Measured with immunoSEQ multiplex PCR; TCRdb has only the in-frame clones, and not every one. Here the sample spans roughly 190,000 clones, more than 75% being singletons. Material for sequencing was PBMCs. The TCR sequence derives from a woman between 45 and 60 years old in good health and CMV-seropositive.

CDR3 residues: CASSLTGAGELFF. The CDR3 DNA reads as TGTGCCAGCAGTTTGACAGGGGCCGGGGAGCTGTTTTTT. This rearrangement joins TRBV6-1 to TRBJ2-2; 8 bases fit TRBD1. V trimming: 5 bases; J trimming: 6 bases; junction bases outside the gene matches: 2. Looked up from germline, CDR1 is MNHNS and CDR2 is SASEGT. This CDR3 has 13 amino acids.